This entry is about one TCR beta chain. What antigen it recognizes has not been identified. Base-call qualities are not available, and no considerably larger clone is one nucleotide away. CDR1 and CDR2 (SGHTA, FQGNSA) derive from the germline V gene. From cysteine to phenylalanine, the CDR3 is 15 amino acids long. The read is trimmed to its CDR3 DNA, 45 bases read in frame from base 1. Trimming at the junction amounts to 5 bases on V and 1 base on J, and the germline ends lie 12 bases apart. These data originate in a study of T cell repertoires in cytomegalovirus infection (dated by TCRdb to the late 2010s). About the study as a whole: Donor HLA type was relevant to the analysis, as public TCR beta signatures indicated carriage of CMV infection together with the matching HLA type. Paper-wide results and their limitations: The ex vivo response was dominated by HLA-C-restricted CMV-specific TCR beta clonotypes, which also provided the single most frequent clonotype in two of eight donors. In both this cohort and an independent roughly 350-donor cohort, the cumulative frequency of public TCR beta family members distinguished carriers of CMV infection plus the relevant HLA type.

The data were produced on an Illumina HiSeq 1500. The public sequencing data were trimmed at Q25 with fastp and processed into clonotypes with MiXCR by TCRdb, which kept only in-frame beta chains. When rows share a CDR3 protein, they turn into one entry using the most common DNA and genes. Across this sample there are 290,000 or so distinct CDR3 sequences, with over 20% seen only once. Approximately 15% of the sample rests with the top ten. The origin of this receptor is a human donor in good health (CMV status not recorded). Some clones in this sample may be carry-over from other donors' samples. The chain employs TRBV7-2 and TRBJ2-1, with TRBD2 tentatively as D gene (6 bases match). Material for sequencing was PBMCs. The DNA is TGTGCCAGCAGCGTTCAGGCGGGGTCCTACAATGAGCAGTTCTTC. It codes for CASSVQAGSYNEQFF.